These 19 T cell receptor beta chains were all obtained from the same sample, sequenced in a study of blood T cells in healthy people across ages. Then a second PCR, running about 6 to 12 cycles, was carried out with a sample-barcoded 5' primer and a J-beta primer mix. In TCRdb, the 5' RACE reads were re-called with MiXCR into one record per CDR3 protein. The table has hundreds of thousands of distinct CDR3 sequences, about 30% seen once. Sequencing used blood. The receptors shown here come from a woman older than 75 in good health.

This clonotype occurred many times. The V and J genes are TRBV12-3 or TRBV12-4 and TRBJ1-2; 9 bases are shared with TRBD1. The CDR3 extends over 17 amino acids. The J segment lost 6 bases and the V segment lost 2 bases, leaving 13 bases of the junction unmatched. The CDR3 here is CASSLKGQGNRLNGYTF. CDR3 coding DNA: TGTGCCAGCAGTTTAAAGGGACAGGGAAACAGATTGAATGGCTACACCTTC.

The table lists this clonotype with a few counts. The V and J genes are TRBV5-1 and TRBJ2-5, with D possibly TRBD2 on 5 matching bases. Germline-derived CDR1 and CDR2 are SGHRS and YFSETQ. The germline V and J ends were trimmed by 4 bases and 4 bases, with 14 bases remaining between them. The CDR3 runs to 14 residues. The CDR3 DNA reads TGCGCCAGCAGCCTCTCTCTAGGAGGAGAGACCCAGTACTTC. Amino acid sequence: CASSLSLGGETQYF.

This clonotype has at least ten counts. The chain combines TRBV7-2 with TRBJ2-1; TRBD2 matches 9 bases. V dropped 5 bases and J dropped 1; count of bases not matched to a gene: 6. This CDR3 has 16 residues. Per the germline V gene, CDR1 is SGHTA and CDR2 is FQGNSA. The CDR3 DNA reads TGTGCCAGCAGCCCGAGACTAGCGGCATCCTACAATGAGCAGTTCTTC. Residues: CASSPRLAASYNEQFF.

This clonotype occurred many times. The rearrangement uses TRBV12-3 or TRBV12-4 and TRBJ2-6; D remains unclear. The CDR3 length is 14 residues. Trimming cost V 7 bases and J 0 bases, with 7 bases left between them. The CDR3 nucleotides read TGTGCCAGCACCCTAACCTCTGGGGCCAACGTCCTGACTTTC. Its translation: CASTLTSGANVLTF.

This clonotype turned up a few times. The CDR3 coding sequence is TGTGCCCAGAAAGATTCGAGAGGCCGGAGGAATAATTCACCCCTCCACTTT. Residues: CAQKDSRGRRNNSPLHF. The chain couples TRBV2 to TRBJ1-6; the D is unclear. Germline V CDR1 and CDR2: SNHLY, FYNNEI. V dropped 11 bases and J dropped 5 bases, with 25 bases sitting between them. CDR3 size: 17 residues.

Worth noting for this clonotype: A much bigger clone sits one base away, suggesting this may be a read error. The chain combines TRBV7-2 with TRBJ2-3, with 9 nucleotides matching TRBD1. This CDR3 is built from 15 residues. The ends lost 1 base at V and 7 bases at J; junction bases unmatched: 6. Germline V gene sequence: CDR1 SGHTA, CDR2 FQGNSA. The CDR3 protein is CASSLVRQGVNTQYF. Here the CDR3 DNA reads TGTGCCAGCAGCTTAGTTCGACAGGGGGTAAATACGCAGTATTTT.

This clonotype was recorded a few times. The V and J genes are TRBV4-3 and TRBJ2-3, with a possible D match to TRBD2 (6 bases). This CDR3 has 19 residues. V lost 4 bases and J lost 0, with 23 bases in between. Germline V CDR1 and CDR2: LGHNA, YSLEER. Written as DNA, the CDR3 is TGCGCCAGCAGCCGAAGACTACTAGCCGGCCGGTCTAGCACAGATACGCAGTATTTT. Translation gives CASSRRLLAGRSSTDTQYF.

For the CDR3, the DNA is TGTGCCAGCAGCTACCGGGACACCATGAACACTGAAGCTTTCTTT. Translating gives CASSYRDTMNTEAFF. The J gene is TRBJ1-1, the V gene TRBV7-2, with D possibly TRBD1 on 6 matching bases. V was clipped by 4 bases and J by 0 bases, with 12 bases between them. The CDR3 is 15 amino acids. CDR1 is SGHTA and CDR2 is FQGNSA in the germline V gene.

This clonotype was counted many times. The V and J genes are TRBV6-2 or TRBV6-3 and TRBJ2-5; 12 bases agree with TRBD1. The trim removed 2 bases at V and 6 bases at J, leaving 4 bases unmatched. The CDR3 is 15 amino acids. CDR1 is MNHEY and CDR2 is SVGEGT in the germline V gene. The CDR3 coding sequence is TGTGCCAGCAGTTACGGGACAGGGGGCGCAAAGACCCAGTACTTC. Translation: CASSYGTGGAKTQYF.

The CDR3 sequence is CASSQARGEAFF. In DNA form, the CDR3 reads TGTGCCAGCAGTCAGGCCAGAGGTGAAGCTTTCTTT. The chain couples TRBV6-2 or TRBV6-3 to TRBJ1-1; D gene unclear. Between the trimmed V and J ends, which lost 5 bases and 7 bases, there was a span of 11 bases. Per the germline V gene, CDR1 is MNHEY and CDR2 is SVGEGT. This CDR3 contains 12 residues.

A word on this clonotype: This may stem from a read error, because a much larger clone lies one nucleotide away. The chain uses TRBV7-2 and TRBJ2-4; 8 bases map to TRBD1. The CDR3 sequence is 16 residues long. Germline lookup yields CDR1 SGHTA and CDR2 FQGNSA. The CDR3: CVSSLRQGSAKNIQYF. CDR3 DNA sequence: TGTGTCAGCAGCTTACGACAGGGGTCTGCCAAAAACATTCAGTACTTC.

The J gene is TRBJ1-1, the V gene TRBV6-1; D remains ambiguous. This CDR3 spans 13 amino acids. V lost 6 bases to trimming and J lost 3 bases, with 11 bases between them. Germline assignment: CDR1 MNHNS and CDR2 SASEGT. CDR3 in DNA: TGTGCCAGCAGAAGTCAGTCTGACACTGAAGCTTTCTTT. Translating it yields CASRSQSDTEAFF.

The J gene is TRBJ2-5, the V gene TRBV5-5; maybe TRBD1 (5 bases). The CDR3 consists of 14 residues. Germline CDR1 reads SGHKS; CDR2 reads YYEKEE (reference sequence). Trimming removed 7 bases at V and 0 bases at J, with 13 bases between. CDR3 sequence reads: CASRFRVNQETQYF. DNA of the CDR3: TGTGCCAGCCGTTTCAGGGTTAACCAAGAGACCCAGTACTTC.

This clonotype was observed at least ten times. The V and J genes are TRBV7-2 and TRBJ1-2; D uncertain. The CDR3 is 15 amino acids. V was clipped by 7 bases and J by 8 bases, with 23 bases between them. CDR1 and CDR2 (germline): SGHTA, FQGNSA. The CDR3 here is CASTWTVSGDKGYTF. The CDR3 bases are TGTGCCAGCACATGGACGGTGTCCGGGGATAAGGGCTACACCTTC.

The table lists this clonotype with many counts. CDR3 nucleotide sequence: TGTGCCAGCAGTTCCTTGGTCAATGAGCAGTTCTTC. Translating gives CASSSLVNEQFF. V is TRBV27 and J is TRBJ2-1; D uncertain. V was pared by 4 bases and J by 6 bases, with 7 bases between. Looked up from germline, CDR1 is MNHEY and CDR2 is SMNVEV (reference sequence). There are 12 residues in the CDR3.

The table lists this clonotype with many counts. CDR3 amino acids: CSARLTGYYGYTF. The CDR3 nucleotides are TGCAGTGCTAGATTGACAGGGTACTATGGCTACACCTTC. The chain recombines TRBV20-1 with TRBJ1-2; 7 bases align to TRBD1. Germline V gene data show CDR1 as DFQATT and CDR2 as SNEGSKA (reference sequence). The CDR3 has 13 amino acids. Trimming removed 2 bases from V and 3 bases from J; junction bases left unmatched: 3.

The chain has TRBV6-2 or TRBV6-3 and TRBJ2-7, with 7 bases matching TRBD2. Gene TRBJ2-5 matches the end of the DNA better, so the J call may be wrong. In germline, CDR1 is MNHEY, CDR2 SVGEGT. The CDR3 totals 15 residues. CDR3 bases: TGTGCCAGCAGTTGGGCCCGGGGGGTAGGGGAGACCCAGTACTTC. It yields the protein CASSWARGVGETQYF.

This clonotype was seen only a few times. The chain combines TRBV7-2 with TRBJ1-1; 8 bases are shared with TRBD1. CDR1 is SGHTA, CDR2 FQGNSA, per germline. The length of the CDR3 is 18 residues. V trimming: 5 bases; J trimming: 1 base; junction bases outside the gene matches: 15. The CDR3 DNA sequence: TGTGCCAGCAGCCCGGACAGGGCGCGTCCTATGGGGAACACTGAAGCTTTCTTT. Amino acids: CASSPDRARPMGNTEAFF.

The genes are TRBV6-6 and TRBJ1-3; TRBD1 matches 11 bases. The V segment lost 2 bases and the J segment 0 bases; nucleotides outside the gene matches: 0. CDR1 and CDR2 from the germline V gene are MNHNY and SVGAGI (reference sequence). This CDR3 contains 16 residues. CDR3 in amino acids: CASSYGTGGSGNTIYF. DNA for the CDR3: TGTGCCAGCAGTTACGGGACAGGGGGCTCTGGAAACACCATATATTTT.